Given below is one T cell receptor beta chain in context. CDR1 and CDR2 (germline): MNHEY, SMNVEV (reference sequence). CDR3 length equals 16 residues. Trimming cost V 4 bases and J 6 bases, with 16 bases left between them. These data originate in a study of blood T cell repertoires in COVID-19. As for the study in general: Some COVID-19 samples were acute and others convalescent; all came from the United States, Italy and Spain. T cells, B-cell-depleted T cells, or PBMCs provided the cDNA or gDNA that served as material.

In the original analysis: Nucleated cell number was recorded as an estimate derived from reference gene primer amplification. Produced via immunoSEQ multiplex PCR; TCRdb's table is partial and in-frame only. That table is the source of V, J and clone size, and D and trimming were worked out from the DNA. The sample contains roughly 260,000 clones, roughly nine tenths of which appear only once. The sequence was obtained from a woman between 50 and 59 years old who had recovered from COVID-19. Sequenced sample: peripheral blood. The chain recombines TRBV27 with TRBJ1-6; maybe TRBD1 (6 bases). The CDR3 loop is CASSWGPGGGNSPLHF. The CDR3 nucleotides are TGTGCCAGCAGTTGGGGGCCGGGGGGTGGTAATTCACCCCTCCACTTT.